This T cell receptor (beta chain) was captured in a study of cytomegalovirus exposure and HLA in healthy donors. Study-wide results and caveats: In vitro, three CMV-associated chains proved specific for CMV antigens.

CDR3 length: 13 residues. V was clipped by 5 bases and J by 6 bases; unmatched bases: 3. Germline lookup yields CDR1 SGHAT and CDR2 FQNNGV. A note on this clone: Its antigen is as yet unknown.

The assay was immunoSEQ multiplex PCR, and TCRdb's table has in-frame clones only and misses some. The sample has 110,000 to 150,000 clones, around 90% seen once. This TCR was recovered from a young woman in good health and CMV-seropositive. The chain combines TRBV11-2 with TRBJ1-5; 8 bases map to TRBD1. Sequenced sample: PBMCs. CDR3 bases: TGTGCCAGCAGCGGACAGGGTAGTCAGCCCCAGCATTTT. Residues: CASSGQGSQPQHF.